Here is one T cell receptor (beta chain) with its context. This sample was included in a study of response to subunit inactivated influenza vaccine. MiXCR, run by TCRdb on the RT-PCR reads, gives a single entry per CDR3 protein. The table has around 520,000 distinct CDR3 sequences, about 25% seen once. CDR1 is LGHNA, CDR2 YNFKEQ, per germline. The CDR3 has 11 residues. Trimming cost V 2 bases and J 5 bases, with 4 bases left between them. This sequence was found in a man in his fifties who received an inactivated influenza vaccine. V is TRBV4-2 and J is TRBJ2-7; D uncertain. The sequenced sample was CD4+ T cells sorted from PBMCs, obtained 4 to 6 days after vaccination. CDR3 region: CASSQRDEQYF. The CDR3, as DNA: TGTGCCAGCAGCCAAAGAGACGAGCAGTACTTC.